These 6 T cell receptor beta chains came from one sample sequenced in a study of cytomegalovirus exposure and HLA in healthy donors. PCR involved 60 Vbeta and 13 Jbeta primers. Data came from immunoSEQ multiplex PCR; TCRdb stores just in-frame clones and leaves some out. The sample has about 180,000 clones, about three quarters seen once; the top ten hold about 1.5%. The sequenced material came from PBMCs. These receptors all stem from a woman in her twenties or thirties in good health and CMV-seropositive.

CDR3 DNA: TGTGCCAGCAGTTTACTAACTAATGAAAAACTGTTTTTT. Its translation: CASSLLTNEKLFF. This chain joins TRBV28 and TRBJ1-4; D not certain. Germline CDR1 and CDR2: MDHEN and SYDVKM. The V gene lost 2 bases and the J gene lost 1 base, with 2 bases spanning the gap. This CDR3 region has 13 residues. Using reference TRBV28 and TRBJ1-4 for the parts outside the CDR3, the full variable domain is DVKVTQSSRYLVKRTGEKVFLECVQDMDHENMFWYRQDPGLGLRLIYFSYDVKMKEKGDIPEGYSVSREKKERFSLILESASTNQTSMYLCASSLLTNEKLFFGSGTQLSVL.

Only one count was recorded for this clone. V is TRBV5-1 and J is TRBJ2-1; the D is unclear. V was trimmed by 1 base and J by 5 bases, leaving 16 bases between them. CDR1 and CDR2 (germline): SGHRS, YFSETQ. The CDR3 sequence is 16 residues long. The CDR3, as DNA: TGCGCCAGCAGCTTGAGCATAGCTAGTTCGGACAATGAGCAGTTCTTC. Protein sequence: CASSLSIASSDNEQFF. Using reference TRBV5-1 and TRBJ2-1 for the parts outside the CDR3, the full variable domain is KAGVTQTPRYLIKTRGQQVTLSCSPISGHRSVSWYQQTPGQGLQFLFEYFSETQRNKGNFPGRFSGRQFSNSRSEMNVSTLELGDSALYLCASSLSIASSDNEQFFGPGTRLTVL.

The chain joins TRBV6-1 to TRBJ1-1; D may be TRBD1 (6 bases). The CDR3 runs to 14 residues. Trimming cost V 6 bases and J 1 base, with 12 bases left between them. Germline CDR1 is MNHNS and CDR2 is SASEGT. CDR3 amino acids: CASRADSGNTEAFF. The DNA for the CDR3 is TGTGCCAGCAGGGCGGACAGTGGGAACACTGAAGCTTTCTTT.

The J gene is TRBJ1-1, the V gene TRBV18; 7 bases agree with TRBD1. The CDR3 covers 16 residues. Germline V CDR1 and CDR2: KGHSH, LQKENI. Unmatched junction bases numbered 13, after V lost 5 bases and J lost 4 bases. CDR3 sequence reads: CASSETSGTAGTEAFF. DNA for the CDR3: TGTGCCAGCTCAGAAACCTCCGGGACAGCCGGCACTGAAGCTTTCTTT.

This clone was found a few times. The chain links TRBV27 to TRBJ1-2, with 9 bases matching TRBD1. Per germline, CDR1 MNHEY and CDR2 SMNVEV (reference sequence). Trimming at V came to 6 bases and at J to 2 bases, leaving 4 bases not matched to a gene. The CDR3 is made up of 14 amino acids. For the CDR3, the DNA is TGTGCCAGCAGGGGGACAGGGAAGAACTATGGCTACACCTTC. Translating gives CASRGTGKNYGYTF.

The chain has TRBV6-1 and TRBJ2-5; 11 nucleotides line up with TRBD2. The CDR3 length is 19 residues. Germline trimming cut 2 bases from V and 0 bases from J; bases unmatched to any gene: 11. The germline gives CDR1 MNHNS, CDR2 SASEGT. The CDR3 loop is CASSELPLAGVKYQETQYF. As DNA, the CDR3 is TGTGCCAGCAGTGAACTCCCACTAGCGGGAGTTAAGTACCAAGAGACCCAGTACTTC.